This T cell receptor (beta chain) was documented in a study of OX40 agonist ivuxolimab in advanced cancers. Data came from immunoSEQ multiplex PCR; TCRdb stores just in-frame clones and leaves some out. The data show 83,000 or so clones, roughly 83% seen once. The germline CDR1 and CDR2 sequences are SGHNT and YYREEE (reference sequence). The V gene end was trimmed by 4 bases and the J gene end by 2 bases; junction bases not matched to a gene: 6. This CDR3 comprises 16 residues. Sequenced material: CD4+ or CD8+ T cells sorted from blood, taken in a trial of the OX40 agonist ivuxolimab. The receptor's source is an adult with an advanced solid tumor such as melanoma, head and neck, liver or kidney cancer. The chain combines TRBV5-4 with TRBJ2-3, with 11 bases matching TRBD2. The CDR3 sequence is CASSRGGLAATDTQYF. CDR3 in DNA: TGTGCCAGCAGCCGGGGGGGACTAGCGGCCACAGATACGCAGTATTTT. The full variable domain, its missing parts supplied by reference TRBV5-4 and TRBJ2-3, is ETGVTQSPTHLIKTRGQQVTLRCSSQSGHNTVSWYQQALGQGPQFIFQYYREEENGRGNFPPRFSGLQFPNYSSELNVNALELDDSALYLCASSRGGLAATDTQYFGPGTRLTVL.